This T cell receptor (beta chain) was sequenced during a study of cytomegalovirus exposure and HLA in healthy donors. Study observations and caveats: In vitro work confirmed that a few CMV-associated chains recognize CMV antigens. Presence/absence analysis assumed near-uniform sequencing depth across donors. Indistinguishable V segments, including TRBV6-2 and TRBV6-3, were excluded. Association with HLA alleles at 0.05 false discovery rate was found for about 17,000 TCR beta sequences in a later analysis.

The CDR3 is made up of 16 amino acids. Trimming shortened V by 4 bases and J by 3 bases, and 18 bases separated the two germline ends. Germline V lookup: CDR1 MNHNY, CDR2 SVGAGI (reference sequence). PCR involved 60 Vbeta and 13 Jbeta primers. Data came from immunoSEQ multiplex PCR; TCRdb stores just in-frame clones and leaves some out. The sample records 60,000 to 65,000 clones, 60% to 80% being singletons. Regarding this clone: The antigen remains undetermined.

The sample taken for sequencing was PBMCs. The source is a woman aged 35 to 49 in good health and CMV-seropositive. This chain links TRBV6-6 with TRBJ1-2, with D possibly TRBD1 on 5 matching bases. Written as DNA, the CDR3 is TGTGCCAGCAGTTTCCAAGTGGGGGACTACGACTATGGCTACACCTTC. This encodes CASSFQVGDYDYGYTF.